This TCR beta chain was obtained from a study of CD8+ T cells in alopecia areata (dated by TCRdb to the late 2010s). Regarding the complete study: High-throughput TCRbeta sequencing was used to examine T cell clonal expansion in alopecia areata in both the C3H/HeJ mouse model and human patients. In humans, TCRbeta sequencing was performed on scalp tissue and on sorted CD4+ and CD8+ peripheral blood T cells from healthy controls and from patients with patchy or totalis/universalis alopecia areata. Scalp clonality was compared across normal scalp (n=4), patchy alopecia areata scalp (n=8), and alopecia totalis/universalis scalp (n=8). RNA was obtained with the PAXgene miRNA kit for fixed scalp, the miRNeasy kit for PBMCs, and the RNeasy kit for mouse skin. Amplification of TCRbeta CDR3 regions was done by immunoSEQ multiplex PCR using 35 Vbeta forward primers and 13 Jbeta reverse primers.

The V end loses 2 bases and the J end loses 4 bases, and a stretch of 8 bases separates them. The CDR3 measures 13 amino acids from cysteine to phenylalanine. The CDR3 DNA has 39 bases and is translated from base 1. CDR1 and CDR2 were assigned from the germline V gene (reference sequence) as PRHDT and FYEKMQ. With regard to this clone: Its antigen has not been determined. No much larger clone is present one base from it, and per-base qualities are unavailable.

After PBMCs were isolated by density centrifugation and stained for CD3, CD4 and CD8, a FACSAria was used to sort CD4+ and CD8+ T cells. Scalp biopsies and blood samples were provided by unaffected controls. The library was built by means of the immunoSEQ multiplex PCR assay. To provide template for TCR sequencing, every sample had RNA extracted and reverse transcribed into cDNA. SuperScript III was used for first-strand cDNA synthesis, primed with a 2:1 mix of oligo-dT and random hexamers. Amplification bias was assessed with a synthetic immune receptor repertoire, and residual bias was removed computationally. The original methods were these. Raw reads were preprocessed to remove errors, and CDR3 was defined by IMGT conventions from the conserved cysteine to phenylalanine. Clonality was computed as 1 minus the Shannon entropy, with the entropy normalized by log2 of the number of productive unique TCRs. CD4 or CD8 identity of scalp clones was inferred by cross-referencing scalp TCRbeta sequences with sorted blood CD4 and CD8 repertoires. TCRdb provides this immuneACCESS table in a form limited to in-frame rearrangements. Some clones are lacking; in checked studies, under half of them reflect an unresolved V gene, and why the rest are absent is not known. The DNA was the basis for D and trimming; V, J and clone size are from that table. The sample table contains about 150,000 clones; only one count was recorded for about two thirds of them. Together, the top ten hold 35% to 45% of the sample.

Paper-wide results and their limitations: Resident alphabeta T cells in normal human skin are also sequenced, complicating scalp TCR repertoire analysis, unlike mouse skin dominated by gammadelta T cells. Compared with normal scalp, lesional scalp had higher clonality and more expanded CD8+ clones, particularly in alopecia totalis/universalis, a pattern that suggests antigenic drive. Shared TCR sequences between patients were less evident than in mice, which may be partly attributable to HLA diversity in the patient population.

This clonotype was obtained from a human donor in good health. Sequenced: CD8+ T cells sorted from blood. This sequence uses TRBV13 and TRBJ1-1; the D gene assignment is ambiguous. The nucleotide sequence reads TGTGCCAGCAGCTTACGTGTTCCCACTGAAGCTTTCTTT. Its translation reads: CASSLRVPTEAFF. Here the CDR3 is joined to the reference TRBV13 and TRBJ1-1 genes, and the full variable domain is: AAGVIQSPRHLIKEKRETATLKCYPIPRHDTVYWYQQGPGQDPQFLISFYEKMQSDKGSIPDRFSAQQFSDYHSELNMSSLELGDSALYFCASSLRVPTEAFFGQGTRLTVV.